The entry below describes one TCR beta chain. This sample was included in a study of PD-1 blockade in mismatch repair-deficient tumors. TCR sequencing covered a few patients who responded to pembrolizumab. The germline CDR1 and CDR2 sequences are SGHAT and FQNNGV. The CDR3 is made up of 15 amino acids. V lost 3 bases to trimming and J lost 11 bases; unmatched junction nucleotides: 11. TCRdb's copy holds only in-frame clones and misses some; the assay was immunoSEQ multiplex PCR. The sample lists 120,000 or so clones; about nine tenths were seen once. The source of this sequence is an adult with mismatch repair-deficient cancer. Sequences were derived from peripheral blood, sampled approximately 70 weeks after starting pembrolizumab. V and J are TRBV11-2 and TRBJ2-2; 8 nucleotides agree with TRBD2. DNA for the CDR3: TGTGCCAGCAGCTTGGTGATAGCGGGGTCTGACGAGCTGTTTTTT. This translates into CASSLVIAGSDELFF.